This TCR beta chain stems from a study of cytomegalovirus exposure and HLA in healthy donors (dated by TCRdb to about 2017). Regarding the study in general: In an earlier analysis of under 750 of the donors, 250 to 350 Gb of sequence data and 90 million to 120 million unique TCR beta sequences from 150 million to 200 million T cells were reported. Every discovery cohort repertoire had been produced on one sequencing platform. To predict cytomegalovirus infection status, the study combined high-throughput TCR immunosequencing, statistical association of individual TCRs with disease status, and machine learning. About five DR-DQ haplotypes were treated as single units for association and clustering because of strong linkage in the cohort. The T cell repertoires of 670 or so subjects were profiled by immunosequencing and related to cytomegalovirus serostatus. Besides the first cohort of approximately 710 subjects, a separate validation cohort made up of 90 to 150 different subjects was used. HLA typing included class I and class II loci at four-digit resolution. The study aimed to test whether cataloging public T cell receptors could reveal signatures of past pathogen exposure. Genome-wide SNP genotypes for about three fifths of the roughly 670 donors were used in a later genetic analysis, which treated that subset as a discovery cohort. A later analysis re-examined previously published TCR beta repertoires from about 670 donors and added high-resolution HLA genotyping to investigate patterns of TCR occurrence. Among the roughly 400 genotyped donors, around 81% belonged to the genetic ancestry cluster associated with self-reported Caucasian donors. An earlier analysis of nearly 600 of the donors applied high-throughput TCR beta sequencing to assess whether each TCR beta V gene segment acted as functional or pseudogenic. The number of typed donors differed by locus: about 620-640 for A, B, C, DRB1 and DQB1; roughly 510 for DQA1; approximately 600 for DPA1; and around 490 for DPB1. Roughly 300 gigabases of sequencing data and around 87 million unique TCR sequences were included in an early release covering 550 to 800 HLA-typed donors. Donor age, sex, ethnicity and CMV serostatus were collected together with the repertoire data. Among about 400 genotyped donors of the cohort, an average of approximately 220,000 unique TCR beta nucleotide sequences was sequenced per donor, of which about 18% were non-productive. The later analysis used no new phenotypic data to find candidate immune exposures, relying instead on TCR beta sequences and their occurrence across donors.

Receptor libraries were prepared by the immunoSEQ multiplex PCR assay. For the multiplex PCR, a mixture combining 60 forward primers for TCR Vbeta segments and 13 reverse primers for TCR Jbeta segments was used. A multiplex PCR assay on genomic DNA amplified the CDR3 region of rearranged TCR beta genes. On the Illumina HiSeq System, the amplified TCR beta libraries were sequenced as 87-base-pair reads. In the authors' own workflow: Across the 700 or so repertoires, a later analysis counted around 80 million unique TCR beta chains, 8.5 million to 12 million of which were shared by at least two donors. To remove PCR and sequencing errors, raw reads were error-corrected and collapsed into unique sequences using a nearest-neighbor algorithm that merged closely related sequences. CDR3 sequences were aligned to IMGT reference sequences to assign V, D and J gene segments. For a sequence to be retained, at least a six-nucleotide match to both a V gene segment and a J gene segment was required. A rearrangement counted as productive if the CDR3 had no stop codons and remained in frame with V and J, and every other rearrangement counted as non-productive. Following IMGT convention, CDR3 was defined as the stretch from the second conserved V-encoded cysteine to the conserved J-encoded phenylalanine. The earlier analysis of about 530 of the donors excluded any sequence lacking an unambiguous match to a single V gene segment. An earlier analysis of approximately 590 of the donors classified V segments as functional when productive rearrangements were above 56.7% and as segregating when the standard deviation between donors was above 5%. A statistical classification framework was built for diagnosing cytomegalovirus status from the catalog of TCR beta chain sequences. In a later analysis, V and J genes were assigned by comparing TCR nucleotide sequences against IMGT/GENE-DB human TR gene sequences. The TCRdist pipeline was used in a later analysis to assign CDR3 sequences and most-parsimonious VDJ recombination scenarios. In a later analysis, every TCR beta chain was defined by the combination of its CDR3 amino acid sequence and its V-gene family, and reads without a unique V-gene family were dropped. To address suspected cross-contamination and a sequencing artifact, a later analysis removed approximately 600 highly shared, low-generation-probability nucleotide sequences. In a later analysis, a clonal expansion index was calculated for each public chain from normalized within-repertoire ranks of inferred template counts. In a later analysis, generation probabilities were computed using a VDJ recombination model fitted to out-of-frame rearrangements, and the results were checked against IGoR. In a later analysis, hypergeometric tests were used to score TCR-TCR, TCR-HLA and TCR-CMV co-occurrence, with a repertoire-size bias correction applied to TCR pairs. A later analysis estimated false discovery rates by permuting HLA or CMV assignments 20 times. In a later analysis, co-occurring TCRs were grouped with DBSCAN, and TCRdist sequence similarity was added when clustering was performed within HLA-allele-positive subsets. Repertoires with fewer than 30,000 or more than 120,000 public chains, plus five repertoires with anomalous nucleotide sharing, were excluded from co-occurrence clustering. What TCRdb holds here is the immuneACCESS table cut down to in-frame rearrangements. Part of the clones is not present; checked against another copy, under half of the missing clones reflect an unresolved V gene, and the others are unexplained. V and J calls and clone size come straight from that table; D and trimming were deduced from the DNA. The sample has about 77,000 clones on record, around 78% of them singletons. Jointly, the top ten make up about 3.5% of the sample.

Comments on this clone: It has no known antigen specificity. Qualities for individual bases were not recorded, and no much larger clone is one base off.

The cohort was made up of roughly 670 healthy bone marrow donors. Cohort members were all nominally healthy when sampled, although unrecorded immune exposures were likely present. The donor tested CMV seronegative and was one of the 352 seronegative cohort members. Each donor provided a peripheral blood sample, and peripheral blood mononuclear cells were used for TCR beta sequencing. The Qiagen DNeasy Blood Extraction Kit was used to extract genomic DNA from the blood cell samples. What the study reported, not specific to this receptor: Assigning TCR associations to individual alleles was difficult when HLA alleles, especially DR and DQ, strongly co-occurred. In a later analysis, several top co-occurrence clusters were reported to appear linked to parvovirus B19, influenza, CMV and Epstein-Barr virus. The earlier analysis of about 600 of the donors excluded approximately 15 rarely observed V segments, including chromosome 9 orphons, because counts were too low. Only TCR beta chains were sequenced in this cohort, and the absence of alpha or paired-chain data limited detectable features. A further reported finding was that TCR beta sequences accurately predicted the HLA-A and HLA-B alleles for most subjects in the first cohort. According to a later analysis, most CMV-associated TCR beta chains appeared to be HLA-restricted, and the HLA associations seemed to be driven largely by CMV exposure. Most TCR sequences were seen in very few donors, while some public TCRs were found in many individuals. Linkage disequilibrium might explain the correlated functional status among segregating V segments, but an unknown experimental factor could not be excluded. Cytomegalovirus status was reported to be diagnosed by the classifier with high specificity and sensitivity in both the original and validation cohorts. HLA typing was unavailable for some donors at each locus, so association tests used only the typed subset. In vitro tests confirmed that a few of the cytomegalovirus-associated TCR beta chains recognize cytomegalovirus antigens. A later genetic analysis reported fewer N-insertions in productive TCRs among donors in an Asian-associated ancestry cluster than the roughly 700-donor mean. The authors suggested that the approach could potentially be generalized to other disease states and immunological phenotypes. CMV serostatus was the only immune exposure information available for the cohort. The 87-base-pair reads could not distinguish some IMGT-functional V segments, including TRBV6-2 and TRBV6-3, so those segments were excluded. V-gene and J-gene trimming of TCR beta chains was associated with a missense DCLRE1C variant in a later genetic analysis, and the association was replicated in an independent cohort. In the study, around 150 TCR beta chains were listed as associated with cytomegalovirus. According to a later analysis, TCR association rates differed among HLA loci, with DRB1 alleles showing the most associated TCRs and HLA-C alleles showing the fewest. In a later analysis, 15,000 to 20,000 TCR beta sequences were associated with specific HLA alleles at a false discovery rate of 0.05. Sequencing depth was assumed to be roughly uniform across donors in the presence/absence analyses, though that assumption may not hold. An earlier analysis of approximately 500 of the donors showed that most TCR beta V segments appeared in productive rearrangements either about 90% or about 30% of the time, which broadly matched IMGT annotations. In a later analysis, HLA-associated TCR beta chains were found to be more clonally expanded and to have lower generation probabilities than equally common non-associated chains. A cluster of highly shared sequence variants was judged likely to be a technical artifact of the sequencing pipeline.

Clipping removes 5 bases from V and 6 bases from J, with 9 as the unmatched junction base count. There are 15 amino acids in the CDR3, from cysteine to phenylalanine inclusive. Only CDR3 DNA is held: 45 bases, read in frame from base 1. Reading the germline V gene (reference sequence) gives CDR1 MNHEY and CDR2 SMNVEV. Sequencing was done on a sample of PBMCs. The chain links TRBV27 with TRBJ1-5, and TRBD1 aligns with 8 junction nucleotides. The sequence was obtained from a man aged 35 to 55 in good health and CMV-seronegative. The CDR3: CASSQKTGAPQPQHF. The DNA sequence follows: TGTGCCAGCAGTCAAAAGACAGGGGCCCCTCAGCCCCAGCATTTT.